This TCR beta chain comes out of a study of metastatic and nonmetastatic thyroid tumors. For the study at large: It was across blood and tumor or nodule tissue from malignant and benign thyroid patients that repertoires were compared.

In the original processing: The authors used CDR3 differences across clinicopathological groups to build a distant-metastasis classifier for papillary thyroid cancer. TCRdb reanalyzed the PCR reads via MiXCR. Clone size and V and J calls follow TCRdb, not the original study. The data contain some 19,000 clones, 25% to 30% of them singletons. Thyroid surgery had not been preceded by any treatment in any patient. Overall study findings and caveats: The reported finding was significantly higher TCR beta diversity in malignant thyroid tumors relative to benign nodules, in blood and tumor.

Points on this clone: Antigen specificity is unknown.

Germline CDR1 MNHEY, CDR2 SVGEGT. The length of the CDR3 is 12 residues. J lost 2 bases, V lost 6 bases, and 0 bases had no gene match. The sequence derives from a male donor with papillary thyroid cancer or a benign thyroid nodule (not recorded which). Some clones in this sample may be carry-over from other donors' samples. The sequenced sample was blood. The chain links TRBV6-2 or TRBV6-3 to TRBJ2-7; 8 bases map to TRBD1. CDR3 loop: CASRTGAYEQYF. The CDR3 region has the DNA TGTGCCAGCAGGACAGGGGCCTACGAGCAGTACTTC.